These 22 T cell receptor beta chains were all obtained from the same sample, sequenced in a study of blood T cell repertoires in COVID-19. Generated by immunoSEQ multiplex PCR, the TCRdb table keeps only in-frame clones and is missing some. The sample lists about 190,000 clones, around 80% seen once, with around 14% in the top ten. Source material: peripheral blood. The receptors here all came from a man aged 30 to 39 with active or convalescent COVID-19.

V is TRBV5-1 and J is TRBJ1-5; TRBD1 is a possible D gene (6 bases). Germline lookup yields CDR1 SGHRS and CDR2 YFSETQ. Trimming left V 0 bases short and J 6 bases short, with 7 bases between. The CDR3 sequence is 13 residues long. CDR3 region: CASSLGGGQPQHF. DNA for the CDR3: TGCGCCAGCAGCTTGGGAGGGGGTCAGCCCCAGCATTTT.

The chain joins TRBV5-1 to TRBJ2-7, with D possibly being TRBD2 (6 bases). The CDR3 runs 18 residues. Trimming removed 4 bases from V and 1 base from J, with 24 bases in between. In germline, CDR1 is SGHRS, CDR2 YFSETQ. CDR3: CASSPSGEDIDGSYEQYV. Written as DNA, the CDR3 is TGCGCCAGCAGCCCATCGGGGGAGGACATAGATGGATCCTACGAGCAGTACGTC.

The chain has TRBV7-9 and TRBJ2-5; D is uncertain. The V end lost 5 bases, the J end lost 2 bases, and 12 bases lay between the germline ends. The CDR3 spans 14 residues. Germline loops: CDR1 SEHNR, CDR2 FQNEAQ (reference sequence). CDR3 amino acids: CASSVSLNQETQYF. The DNA for the CDR3 is TGTGCCAGCAGCGTCTCACTTAATCAAGAGACCCAGTACTTC.

The rearrangement uses TRBV7-9 and TRBJ1-2; D is ambiguous. Germline V gene lookup returns CDR1 SEHNR and CDR2 FQNEAQ (reference sequence). The ends were cut back, 5 bases at V and 7 bases at J, with 14 bases in the middle. The CDR3 is 13 residues long. CDR3 loop: CASSGVGGLGYTF. The CDR3 region has the DNA TGTGCCAGCAGCGGAGTAGGAGGGCTTGGCTACACCTTC.

This chain uses TRBV2 with TRBJ2-7; 8 bases match TRBD2. Per germline, CDR1 SNHLY and CDR2 FYNNEI. V lost 7 bases and J lost 3; bases outside the gene matches: 11. This CDR3 is built from 15 residues. CDR3 protein: CASTGGERPIYEQYF. The CDR3 DNA reads TGTGCCAGCACCGGGGGGGAGCGGCCGATCTACGAGCAGTACTTC. Full variable domain (outside the CDR3, taken from reference TRBV2 and TRBJ2-7): EPEVTQTPSHQVTQMGQEVILRCVPISNHLYFYWYRQILGQKVEFLVSFYNNEISEKSEIFDDQFSVERPDGSNFTLKIRSTKLEDSAMYFCASTGGERPIYEQYFGPGTRLTVT.

This clone was picked up one time. The V call is TRBV19, the J call TRBJ2-3, with TRBD1 matching over 7 bases. The junction had 9 bases not matched to a gene; V was cut back by 5 bases and J by 4 bases. The V gene's germline CDR1 is LNHDA and CDR2 SQIVND (reference sequence). CDR3 length equals 15 residues. The chain's CDR3 is CASSFPGQRADTQYF. CDR3 bases: TGTGCCAGTAGTTTCCCGGGACAGAGGGCAGATACGCAGTATTTT.

This clone has a handful of counts. This chain uses TRBV28 with TRBJ1-5, with D maybe TRBD1 (6 bases). Germline loops: CDR1 MDHEN, CDR2 SYDVKM. Trimming took 5 bases from V and 5 from J, leaving 10 bases between them. The CDR3 runs 13 residues. The CDR3 protein is CASSVDRYQPQHF. As DNA, the CDR3 is TGTGCCAGCAGTGTCGACAGGTATCAGCCCCAGCATTTT.

V gene TRBV6-2 or TRBV6-3 combines with J gene TRBJ2-3; TRBD1 is a possible D gene (6 bases). The CDR3 spans 17 residues. Germline-derived CDR1 and CDR2 are MNHEY and SVGEGT. Trimming removed 4 bases at V and 6 bases at J, with 23 bases between. The CDR3 is CASSSRAGDIVADTQYF. For the CDR3, the DNA is TGTGCCAGCAGTTCCCGCGCAGGGGACATAGTTGCGGATACGCAGTATTTT.

The rearrangement joins TRBV9 to TRBJ2-1; TRBD2 aligns across 11 bases. The CDR3 contains 16 residues. Germline V gene data show CDR1 as SGDLS and CDR2 as YYNGEE. The V gene end was trimmed by 4 bases and the J gene end by 14 bases; junction bases not matched to a gene: 17. The CDR3 here is CASSPTSGSSYNVEFF. In DNA form, the CDR3 reads TGTGCCAGCAGCCCCACTAGCGGGAGCTCCTACAATGTCGAGTTCTTC.

The chain employs TRBV3-1 (or the pseudogene TRBV3-2) and TRBJ2-1, with 9 bases identical to TRBD2. The germline V gene has CDR1 LGHDT and CDR2 YNNKEL (reference sequence). J lost 6 bases, V lost 0 bases, and 3 bases had no gene match. The CDR3 contains 15 residues. The CDR3 spells CASSQDGTSRNEQFF. The CDR3 DNA reads TGTGCCAGCAGCCAAGACGGGACTAGCCGCAATGAGCAGTTCTTC.

This chain joins TRBV27 and TRBJ2-1, with a tentative D call TRBD2 (6 bases). The CDR3 is made up of 14 amino acids. Trimming left V 5 bases short and J 6 bases short, with 14 bases between. The V gene's germline CDR1 is MNHEY and CDR2 SMNVEV (reference sequence). For the CDR3, the DNA is TGTGCCAGCAGTGGGCTAGCGCTCTTCAATGAGCAGTTCTTC. Residues: CASSGLALFNEQFF.

The V and J genes are TRBV7-3 and TRBJ1-1, with a possible D match to TRBD1 (6 bases). Germline V gene sequence: CDR1 SGHTA, CDR2 FQGTGA. V was pared by 3 bases and J by 8 bases, with 13 bases between. This CDR3 is 13 amino acids long. CDR3 amino acids: CASSFSRGEEAFF. CDR3 in DNA: TGTGCCAGCAGCTTCTCCAGGGGCGAAGAAGCTTTCTTT.

J is TRBJ2-1 and V is TRBV6-2 or TRBV6-3; D unresolved. Germline CDR1 is MNHEY and CDR2 is SVGEGT. The V end lost 5 bases, the J end lost 1 base, and 12 bases lay between the germline ends. The CDR3 length is 15 residues. CDR3 DNA: TGTGCCAGCAGTGCCTCGCGGCTGTCCTACAATGAGCAGTTCTTC. This translates into CASSASRLSYNEQFF.

The chain recombines TRBV11-3 with TRBJ2-2; TRBD2 agrees at 7 bases. In germline, CDR1 is SGHNT, CDR2 YENEEA. Germline trimming cut 2 bases from V and 1 base from J; bases unmatched to any gene: 1. The CDR3 extends over 15 amino acids. The CDR3 sequence: CASSLRGENTGELFF. Written as DNA, the CDR3 is TGTGCCAGCAGCTTACGGGGGGAGAACACCGGGGAGCTGTTTTTT. Together with reference TRBV11-3 and TRBJ2-2, the CDR3 gives the full variable domain: EAGVVQSPRYKIIEKKQPVAFWCNPISGHNTLYWYLQNLGQGPELLIRYENEEAVDDSQLPKDRFSAERLKGVDSTLKIQPAELGDSAVYLCASSLRGENTGELFFGEGSRLTVL.

V is TRBV19 and J is TRBJ2-1, with 7 bases lining up with TRBD2. This CDR3 has 14 residues. V shed 1 base, J shed 8 bases, and the junction held 5 bases outside the gene matches. In germline, CDR1 is LNHDA, CDR2 SQIVND (reference sequence). The DNA of the CDR3 is TGTGCCAGTAGTATAGGCGGGAGCGTCGATGAGCAGTTCTTC. The encoded protein is CASSIGGSVDEQFF.

V and J are TRBV6-6 and TRBJ1-1; maybe TRBD1 (5 bases). The CDR3 extends over 15 amino acids. Trimming pared 6 bases from V and 1 base from J, leaving 15 bases between. Germline V gene data show CDR1 as MNHNY and CDR2 as SVGAGI (reference sequence). CDR3 bases: TGTGCCAGCAGCCTCAGGGTCCCGGGGAACACTGAAGCTTTCTTT. Its protein product is CASSLRVPGNTEAFF.

This clone was detected once. This rearrangement joins TRBV9 to TRBJ1-4; a possible D gene is TRBD1 (6 bases). The CDR3 contains 15 residues. With 4 bases removed from V and 5 bases from J, the gap between germline ends came to 15 bases. Germline assignment: CDR1 SGDLS and CDR2 YYNGEE. CDR3 DNA: TGTGCCAGCAGCCCACTGACGACAGGCAATGAAAAACTGTTTTTT. As protein: CASSPLTTGNEKLFF.

The rearrangement uses TRBV24-1 and TRBJ1-4; a possible D gene is TRBD1 (5 bases). This CDR3 contains 15 residues. Germline V gene data show CDR1 as KGHDR and CDR2 as SFDVKD. The V gene lost 2 bases and the J gene lost 8 bases, with 14 bases spanning the gap. This CDR3 is CATSDSRVGGEKLFF. CDR3 bases: TGTGCCACCAGTGATTCCAGGGTCGGTGGGGAAAAACTGTTTTTT.

This chain connects TRBV6-2 or TRBV6-3 to TRBJ1-5; 8 bases match TRBD1. V lost 6 bases, J lost 4 bases, and 11 bases stayed unmatched. The CDR3 runs 16 residues. Germline CDR1 MNHEY, CDR2 SVGEGT. CDR3 region: CASSRWSGQGNQPQHF. As DNA, the CDR3 is TGTGCCAGCAGCCGATGGTCCGGACAGGGTAATCAGCCCCAGCATTTT.

The rearrangement uses TRBV6-2 or TRBV6-3 and TRBJ1-5; D ambiguous. CDR3 length: 15 residues. V was clipped by 5 bases and J by 1 base, with 12 bases between them. Germline V gene data show CDR1 as MNHEY and CDR2 as SVGEGT. The CDR3 nucleotides are TGTGCCAGCAGTAGGTCAGGCGAGAGCAATCAGCCCCAGCATTTT. Its protein product is CASSRSGESNQPQHF.

The genes are TRBV7-9 and TRBJ2-1, with a tentative D call TRBD1 (6 bases). V shed 4 bases and J shed 0 bases, with 16 bases lying between them. There are 17 residues in the CDR3. In germline, CDR1 is SEHNR, CDR2 FQNEAQ (reference sequence). CDR3 region: CASSSNRQVSSYNEQFF. CDR3 DNA sequence: TGTGCCAGCAGCTCAAACCGACAGGTTAGCTCCTACAATGAGCAGTTCTTC.

This chain joins TRBV19 and TRBJ1-2; D is perhaps TRBD1 (6 bases). Germline V gene data show CDR1 as LNHDA and CDR2 as SQIVND (reference sequence). This CDR3 comprises 12 residues. V shed 7 bases and J shed 2 bases, with 8 bases lying between them. This CDR3 is CASKRGNYGYTF. CDR3 DNA: TGTGCCAGTAAAAGGGGGAACTATGGCTACACCTTC.